Below, one TCR beta chain is given with its context. The antigen is unknown. One junction end disagrees with the germline gene, perhaps due to a read error. The sample is drawn from a study of cytomegalovirus exposure and HLA in healthy donors. The CDR3 runs to 18 residues. In germline, CDR1 is SEHNR, CDR2 FQNEAQ (reference sequence). General study results and limits: Cytomegalovirus-associated status was assigned to fewer than 200 TCR beta chains. In a later analysis, across HLA loci, associated TCR counts were highest for DRB1, lowest for HLA-C.

Researchers ran the PCR with 60 Vbeta and 13 Jbeta primers. The protocol was immunoSEQ multiplex PCR, while the TCRdb copy is restricted to in-frame clones and leaves out a portion. The table includes 98,000 or so clones, around 80% detected once. All the people who gave samples were healthy bone marrow donors. The chain recombines TRBV7-9 with TRBJ1-1, with 7 bases lining up with TRBD1. Sequencing used PBMCs. This TCR came from a woman between 40 and 55 years old in good health and CMV-seronegative. The CDR3 loop is CSSSPRQGLIDLDTEAFF. CDR3 sequence (DNA): TGTTCCAGCAGCCCCAGACAGGGCTTGATCGATTTGGACACTGAAGCTTTCTTT.